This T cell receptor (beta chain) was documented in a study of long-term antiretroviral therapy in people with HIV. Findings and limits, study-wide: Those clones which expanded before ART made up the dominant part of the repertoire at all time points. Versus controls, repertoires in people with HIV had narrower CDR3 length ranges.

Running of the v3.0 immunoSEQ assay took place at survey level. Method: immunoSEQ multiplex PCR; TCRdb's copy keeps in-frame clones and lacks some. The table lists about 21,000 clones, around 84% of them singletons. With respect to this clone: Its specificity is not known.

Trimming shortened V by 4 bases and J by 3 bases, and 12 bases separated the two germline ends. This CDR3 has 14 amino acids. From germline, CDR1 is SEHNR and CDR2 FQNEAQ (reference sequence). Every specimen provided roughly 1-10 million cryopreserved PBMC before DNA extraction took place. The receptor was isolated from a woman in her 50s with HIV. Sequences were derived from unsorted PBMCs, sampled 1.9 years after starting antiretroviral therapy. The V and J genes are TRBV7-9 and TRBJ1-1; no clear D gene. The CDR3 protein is CASSSTGGYTEAFF. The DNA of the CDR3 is TGTGCCAGCAGCTCTACCGGTGGGTACACTGAAGCTTTCTTT.